The 6 T cell receptor beta chains presented below share a single source sample, sequenced in a study of graft-versus-host responses after intestinal transplantation. These receptors' antigens are unknown. Some clones are missing from TCRdb's copy, which holds only in-frame ones; the method was immunoSEQ multiplex PCR. The top ten hold approximately 0.33% of the sample, which has approximately 80,000 clones, approximately 88% seen once. The starting material was unstimulated CD4+ T cells sorted from spleen or lymph node cells, obtained before intestinal transplant. Source of these receptors: a human donor who received an intestinal transplant.

In nucleotides, the CDR3 is TGTGCCAGCAGGCTGGATTTAGCGGGCTACGAGCAGTACTTC. Translation gives CASRLDLAGYEQYF. The chain joins TRBV7-2 to TRBJ2-7; 7 bases are a match to TRBD2. The V segment lost 6 bases and the J segment 3 bases; nucleotides outside the gene matches: 8. Germline V gene sequence: CDR1 SGHTA, CDR2 FQGNSA. This CDR3 is built from 14 residues.

The rearrangement joins TRBV11-2 to TRBJ2-3, with 10 bases aligning to TRBD2. V lost 5 bases to trimming and J lost 2 bases; unmatched junction nucleotides: 4. Germline V gene sequence: CDR1 SGHAT, CDR2 FQNNGV. This CDR3 contains 15 residues. The CDR3 spells CASSRTSGVTDTQYF. The CDR3 nucleotides read TGTGCCAGCAGCAGAACTAGCGGGGTCACAGATACGCAGTATTTT. Full variable domain (missing parts from reference TRBV11-2 and TRBJ2-3): EAGVAQSPRYKIIEKRQSVAFWCNPISGHATLYWYQQILGQGPKLLIQFQNNGVVDDSQLPKDRFSAERLKGVDSTLKIQPAKLEDSAVYLCASSRTSGVTDTQYFGPGTRLTVL.

CDR3 DNA: TGTGCCAGCAGCGTCGCGGGGGGCGGGGAGACCCAGTACTTC. It is translated as CASSVAGGGETQYF. The chain recombines TRBV9 with TRBJ2-5; the match to TRBD2 covers 8 bases. The J segment lost 5 bases and the V segment lost 2 bases, leaving 5 bases of the junction unmatched. CDR3 size: 14 residues. Per the germline V gene, CDR1 is SGDLS and CDR2 is YYNGEE. Full variable domain (remainder filled in from reference TRBV9 and TRBJ2-5): DSGVTQTPKHLITATGQRVTLRCSPRSGDLSVYWYQQSLDQGLQFLIQYYNGEERAKGNILERFSAQQFPDLHSELNLSSLELGDSALYFCASSVAGGGETQYFGPGTRLLVL.

The chain has TRBV5-4 and TRBJ1-2, with D uncertain. Trimming took 4 bases from V and 4 from J, leaving 11 bases between them. The CDR3 has 13 residues. The germline gives CDR1 SGHNT, CDR2 YYREEE (reference sequence). Here the CDR3 reads CASSGWRAYGYTF. The DNA for the CDR3 is TGTGCCAGCAGCGGGTGGAGGGCCTATGGCTACACCTTC.

This clone is a singleton in its sample. The chain recombines TRBV28 with TRBJ2-1; D perhaps matches TRBD2 (7 bases). Germline CDR1 reads MDHEN; CDR2 reads SYDVKM. V was clipped by 5 bases and J by 2 bases, with 16 bases between them. The CDR3 has 16 amino acids. This CDR3 is CASSRTGSGAYNEQFF. The DNA of the CDR3 is TGTGCCAGCAGTAGAACAGGGAGCGGGGCCTACAATGAGCAGTTCTTC.

This clone was detected only a few times. The chain couples TRBV5-4 to TRBJ2-3, with 8 bases matching TRBD2. The CDR3 runs to 17 residues. The germline CDR1 and CDR2 sequences are SGHNT and YYREEE (reference sequence). Germline trimming cut 4 bases from V and 2 bases from J; bases unmatched to any gene: 12. CDR3 DNA: TGTGCCAGCAGCCCACTGGGACTAGGGGGTCACACAGATACGCAGTATTTT. Its protein is CASSPLGLGGHTDTQYF.